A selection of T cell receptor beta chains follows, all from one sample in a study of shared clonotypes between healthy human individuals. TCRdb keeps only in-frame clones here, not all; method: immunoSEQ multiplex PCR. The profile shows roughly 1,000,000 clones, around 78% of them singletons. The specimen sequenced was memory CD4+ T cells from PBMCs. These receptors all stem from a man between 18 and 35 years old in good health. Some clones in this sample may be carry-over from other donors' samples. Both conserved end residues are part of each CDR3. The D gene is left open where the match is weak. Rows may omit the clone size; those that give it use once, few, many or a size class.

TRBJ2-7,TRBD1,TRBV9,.,CASSPRGHWGYEQYF,TGTGCCAGCAGCCCTAGGGGGCATTGGGGCTACGAGCAGTACTTC
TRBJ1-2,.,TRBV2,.,CASTRSNYGYTF,TGTGCCAGCACTCGCTCCAACTATGGCTACACCTTC
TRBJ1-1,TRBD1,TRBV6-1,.,CASSAFPGQTNTEAFF,TGTGCCAGCAGTGCATTCCCGGGACAGACGAACACTGAAGCTTTCTTT
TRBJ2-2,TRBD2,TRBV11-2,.,CASSLGSGTSAGELFF,TGTGCCAGCAGCTTAGGTTCAGGGACTAGCGCCGGGGAGCTGTTTTTT
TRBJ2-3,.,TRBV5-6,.,CASKTGFWTDTQYF,TGTGCCAGCAAAACAGGGTTTTGGACAGATACGCAGTATTTT
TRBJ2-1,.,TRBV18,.,CASSPRGGTQGNNEQFF,TGTGCCAGCTCACCAAGGGGCGGGACTCAGGGAAACAATGAGCAGTTCTTC
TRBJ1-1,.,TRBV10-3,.,CAISASGLNTEAFF,TGTGCCATCAGCGCTTCAGGTTTGAACACTGAAGCTTTCTTT
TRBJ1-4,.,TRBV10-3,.,CAISAGQLGGSYSTNEKLFF,TGTGCCATCAGTGCTGGTCAACTAGGGGGGAGTTATTCAACTAATGAAAAACTGTTTTTT
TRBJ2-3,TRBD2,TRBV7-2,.,CASSLVAGLTDTQYF,TGTGCCAGCAGCTTAGTAGCGGGTCTCACAGATACGCAGTATTTT
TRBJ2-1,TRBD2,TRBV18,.,CASSLLTGLAGEVEQFF,TGTGCCAGCTCGCTACTAACTGGGCTAGCGGGAGAGGTTGAGCAGTTCTTC
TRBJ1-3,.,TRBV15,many,CATSRARPSGNTIYF,TGTGCCACCAGCAGAGCCCGACCCTCTGGAAACACCATATATTTT
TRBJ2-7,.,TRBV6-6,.,CASSYVSDPPYEQYF,TGTGCCAGCAGTTACGTATCGGATCCCCCCTACGAGCAGTACTTC
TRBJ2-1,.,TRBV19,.,CASSGRPQGGESYNEQFF,TGTGCCAGTAGTGGGAGACCGCAAGGAGGAGAATCCTACAATGAGCAGTTCTTC
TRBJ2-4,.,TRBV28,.,CASSLILQVGKNIQYF,TGTGCCAGCAGTTTGATACTCCAGGTGGGGAAAAACATTCAGTACTTC
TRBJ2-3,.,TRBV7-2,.,CASSLVAEADTQYF,TGTGCCAGCAGCTTAGTTGCTGAGGCAGATACGCAGTATTTT
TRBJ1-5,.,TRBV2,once,CASRRGPGNQPQHF,TGTGCCAGCAGAAGGGGACCGGGCAATCAGCCCCAGCATTTT
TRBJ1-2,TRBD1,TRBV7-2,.,CASSFDRDRVYGYTF,TGTGCCAGCAGCTTTGACCGGGACAGGGTATATGGCTACACCTTC
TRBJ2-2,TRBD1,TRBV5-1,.,CASSMTGSANTGELFF,TGCGCCAGCAGCATGACAGGGTCAGCGAACACCGGGGAGCTGTTTTTT
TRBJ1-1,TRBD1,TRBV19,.,CASSMAGQGAPAFF,TGTGCCAGTAGTATGGCGGGACAGGGGGCGCCGGCTTTCTTT
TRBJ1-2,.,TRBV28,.,CAGQGGGRLPYGYTF,TGTGCCGGGCAAGGAGGGGGGCGGCTTCCGTATGGCTACACCTTC
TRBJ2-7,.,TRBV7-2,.,CASSLRPTSSYEQYF,TGTGCCAGCAGCCTTAGACCGACCTCCTCCTACGAGCAGTACTTC
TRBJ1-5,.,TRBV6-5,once,CASRPRGGRNQPQHF,TGTGCCAGCAGGCCCCGCGGGGGGCGGAATCAGCCCCAGCATTTT
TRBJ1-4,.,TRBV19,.,CASSIDAGEKLFF,TGTGCCAGTAGTATTGACGCAGGGGAAAAACTGTTTTTT
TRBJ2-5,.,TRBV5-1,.,CASSFIGNRGETQYF,TGCGCCAGCAGCTTTATAGGGAACCGAGGGGAGACCCAGTACTTC
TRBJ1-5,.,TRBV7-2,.,CASSSHGSNQPQHF,TGTGCCAGCAGCTCCCACGGCAGCAATCAGCCCCAGCATTTT
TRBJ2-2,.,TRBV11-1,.,CASTGGGANTGELFF,TGTGCCAGTACGGGGGGCGGCGCGAACACCGGGGAGCTGTTTTTT
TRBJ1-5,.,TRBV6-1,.,CASSDVVVGGNQPQHF,TGTGCCAGCAGTGATGTAGTTGTCGGCGGCAATCAGCCCCAGCATTTT
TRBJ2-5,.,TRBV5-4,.,CASSTTDGETQYF,TGTGCCAGCAGCACGACGGACGGAGAGACCCAGTACTTC
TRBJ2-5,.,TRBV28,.,CASNHGGRVETQYF,TGTGCCAGCAACCACGGGGGAAGGGTGGAGACCCAGTACTTC
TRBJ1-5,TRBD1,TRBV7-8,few,CASSSNLGTGDQPQHF,TGTGCCAGCAGCTCCAACCTAGGGACAGGGGATCAGCCCCAGCATTTT
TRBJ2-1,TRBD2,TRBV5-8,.,CASSLNPGLAGYNEQFF,TGTGCCAGCAGCTTGAATCCGGGACTAGCGGGGTACAATGAGCAGTTCTTC
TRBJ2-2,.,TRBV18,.,CASSPAVRGANTGELFF,TGTGCCAGCTCACCGGCTGTCAGGGGGGCGAACACCGGGGAGCTGTTTTTT
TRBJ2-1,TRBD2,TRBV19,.,CASTPHGLAVYNEQFF,TGTGCCAGTACCCCCCATGGACTAGCAGTTTACAATGAGCAGTTCTTC
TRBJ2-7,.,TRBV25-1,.,CASSEYDSYEQYF,TGTGCCAGCAGTGAATACGATTCCTACGAGCAGTACTTC
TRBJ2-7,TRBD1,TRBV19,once,CASSLLPGQGSSYEQYF,TGTGCCAGTAGCCTCCTGCCGGGACAGGGAAGCTCCTACGAGCAGTACTTC
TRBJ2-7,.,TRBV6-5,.,CAFLDEQYF,TGTGCATTTCTAGACGAGCAGTACTTC
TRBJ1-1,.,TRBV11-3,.,CASSLERPGPTEAFF,TGTGCCAGCAGCTTAGAACGGCCAGGGCCCACTGAAGCTTTCTTT
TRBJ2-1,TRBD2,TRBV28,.,CASSLSSGGSYNEQFF,TGTGCCAGCAGTTTATCTAGCGGGGGCTCCTACAATGAGCAGTTCTTC